The T cell receptor (beta chain) described here comes from a study of response to subunit inactivated influenza vaccine. Study-wide results and limits: The authors proposed limited new T cell recruitment per seasonal influenza vaccination.

The CDR3 runs 14 residues. Trimming took 6 bases from V and 0 from J, leaving 8 bases between them. CDR1 is MNHNS and CDR2 is SASEGT in the germline V gene. MiXCR, applied by TCRdb to the RT-PCR reads, yields one record per CDR3 protein. The sample records roughly 500,000 distinct CDR3 sequences, 25% being singletons. A word on this clonotype: What it binds is not known.

This TCR was sampled from a man aged 45-65 years who received an inactivated influenza vaccine. Source: CD4+ T cells sorted from PBMCs, taken 5 to 6 days after vaccination. V is TRBV6-1 and J is TRBJ2-2; no firm D call. The CDR3 DNA reads as TGTGCCAGCAGCATACATCCGAACACCGGGGAGCTGTTTTTT. Protein: CASSIHPNTGELFF.